Listed below are T cell receptor beta chains from one sample, sequenced in a study of blood T cell repertoires in COVID-19. Here immunoSEQ multiplex PCR was the method, and the copy in TCRdb shows in-frame clones only, minus some. The top ten clones hold about an eighth of a sample with about 270,000 clones, roughly 85% of them seen once. Sequenced material: peripheral blood. The receptors were sampled from a human donor in a cohort sampled during active COVID-19. Each CDR3 is given with its conserved first and last residue. D genes are given only for firm matches. For some rows the clone size is stated as once, few or many, or as a class when expanded; others skip it.

CDR3aa: CASSDPGQIDTEAFF
CDR3nt: TGTGCCAGCAGTGACCCTGGACAGATCGACACTGAAGCTTTCTTT
v_gene: TRBV25-1
abundance: few
d_gene: .
j_gene: TRBJ1-1

CDR3aa: CASSLGGTQYF
CDR3nt: TGTGCCAGCAGTCTAGGAGGAACGCAGTATTTT
v_gene: TRBV12-3/TRBV12-4
abundance: .
d_gene: .
j_gene: TRBJ2-3

CDR3aa: CASSLPGTGELFF
CDR3nt: TGTGCCAGCAGCTTACCAGGCACCGGGGAGCTGTTTTTT
v_gene: TRBV11-1
abundance: .
d_gene: .
j_gene: TRBJ2-2

CDR3aa: CASSHRAAPLFF
CDR3nt: TGTGCCAGCAGCCACCGAGCGGCCCCCCTGTTCTTC
v_gene: TRBV3-1/TRBV3-2
abundance: .
d_gene: .
j_gene: TRBJ2-1

CDR3aa: CASRRVRGQPQHF
CDR3nt: TGTGCCAGCAGGAGGGTTAGAGGCCAGCCCCAGCATTTT
v_gene: TRBV6-5
abundance: .
d_gene: .
j_gene: TRBJ1-5

CDR3aa: CAGSPNSPDSADTQYF
CDR3nt: TGTGCCGGCTCACCCAATAGCCCGGATTCCGCAGATACGCAGTATTTT
v_gene: TRBV18
abundance: .
d_gene: .
j_gene: TRBJ2-3

CDR3aa: CASRLQDSNYGYTF
CDR3nt: TGCGCCAGCAGACTCCAGGACTCTAACTATGGCTACACCTTC
v_gene: TRBV5-1
abundance: .
d_gene: .
j_gene: TRBJ1-2

CDR3aa: CASSYVGSGTGELFF
CDR3nt: TGTGCCAGCAGTTACGTTGGCTCGGGCACCGGGGAGCTGTTTTTT
v_gene: TRBV6-2/TRBV6-3
abundance: .
d_gene: .
j_gene: TRBJ2-2

CDR3aa: CASSLAGGPTTDTQYF
CDR3nt: TGTGCCAGCAGCTTAGCGGGAGGTCCCACCACAGATACGCAGTATTTT
v_gene: TRBV7-2
abundance: .
d_gene: .
j_gene: TRBJ2-3

CDR3aa: CASSPGPGEQYF
CDR3nt: TGTGCCAGCAGCCCAGGGCCAGGCGAGCAGTACTTC
v_gene: TRBV11-1
abundance: .
d_gene: .
j_gene: TRBJ2-7

CDR3aa: CASSKLSGTRNSPLHF
CDR3nt: TGTGCCAGTAGTAAACTATCCGGGACAAGGAATTCACCCCTCCACTTT
v_gene: TRBV19
abundance: .
d_gene: .
j_gene: TRBJ1-6

CDR3aa: CASRSSSSYEQYF
CDR3nt: TGTGCCAGCCGGTCGTCGAGCTCCTACGAGCAGTACTTC
v_gene: TRBV25-1
abundance: .
d_gene: .
j_gene: TRBJ2-7

CDR3aa: CASSRSRASGRGGGEQFF
CDR3nt: TGTGCCAGCAGCCGATCCCGCGCTAGCGGGAGAGGTGGGGGTGAGCAGTTCTTC
v_gene: TRBV3-1/TRBV3-2
abundance: .
d_gene: TRBD2
j_gene: TRBJ2-1

CDR3aa: CASSESRLAGEGEQYF
CDR3nt: TGTGCCAGCAGTGAATCTCGCCTAGCGGGAGAAGGGGAGCAGTACTTC
v_gene: TRBV6-1
abundance: once
d_gene: TRBD2
j_gene: TRBJ2-7

CDR3aa: CASSYNWDRIMNTEAFF
CDR3nt: TGTGCCAGCAGTTACAACTGGGACAGGATTATGAACACTGAAGCTTTCTTT
v_gene: TRBV6-2/TRBV6-3
abundance: .
d_gene: TRBD1
j_gene: TRBJ1-1

CDR3aa: CATPTGSVGTQYF
CDR3nt: TGTGCCACCCCCACAGGATCGGTTGGGACCCAGTACTTC
v_gene: TRBV21-1
abundance: .
d_gene: .
j_gene: TRBJ2-5

CDR3aa: CASSFLPPGLAVYEQYF
CDR3nt: TGTGCCAGCAGTTTTTTACCCCCGGGACTAGCGGTTTACGAGCAGTACTTC
v_gene: TRBV27
abundance: .
d_gene: TRBD2
j_gene: TRBJ2-7

CDR3aa: CASSYGVSGANVLTF
CDR3nt: TGTGCCAGCAGTTACGGAGTCTCTGGGGCCAACGTCCTGACTTTC
v_gene: TRBV6-6
abundance: .
d_gene: .
j_gene: TRBJ2-6

CDR3aa: CASSWISGVTTYEQYF
CDR3nt: TGTGCCAGCAGTTGGATCTCTGGCGTGACTACCTACGAGCAGTACTTC
v_gene: TRBV6-2/TRBV6-3
abundance: .
d_gene: .
j_gene: TRBJ2-7

CDR3aa: CASSPSGSNNEQYF
CDR3nt: TGTGCCAGCAGTCCGAGCGGGAGCAACAACGAGCAGTACTTC
v_gene: TRBV28
abundance: .
d_gene: TRBD2
j_gene: TRBJ2-7

CDR3aa: CASSLGVQGNQPQHF
CDR3nt: TGTGCCAGCAGTTTAGGCGTTCAGGGTAATCAGCCCCAGCATTTT
v_gene: TRBV27
abundance: .
d_gene: .
j_gene: TRBJ1-5

CDR3aa: CASSFGTGGRGGYTF
CDR3nt: TGTGCCAGCAGCTTCGGGACAGGGGGCCGGGGTGGCTACACCTTC
v_gene: TRBV7-2
abundance: .
d_gene: TRBD1
j_gene: TRBJ1-2

CDR3aa: CASSHTKGPRLGYTF
CDR3nt: TGTGCCAGCAGCCACACGAAAGGTCCTAGGTTAGGCTACACCTTC
v_gene: TRBV7-8
abundance: .
d_gene: .
j_gene: TRBJ1-2

CDR3aa: CASKLPRTGGSDTQYF
CDR3nt: TGTGCCAGCAAACTTCCGAGGACAGGGGGTTCAGATACGCAGTATTTT
v_gene: TRBV5-5
abundance: .
d_gene: TRBD1
j_gene: TRBJ2-3

CDR3aa: CASSYAYRGWETQYF
CDR3nt: TGTGCCAGCAGTTACGCATACAGGGGATGGGAGACCCAGTACTTC
v_gene: TRBV6-5
abundance: .
d_gene: TRBD1
j_gene: TRBJ2-5

CDR3aa: CASSSQGTEAFF
CDR3nt: TGTGCCAGCAGCTCGCAGGGCACTGAAGCTTTCTTT
v_gene: TRBV9
abundance: few
d_gene: .
j_gene: TRBJ1-1

CDR3aa: CASNAGLEQYF
CDR3nt: TGTGCCAGCAACGCAGGCCTAGAGCAGTACTTC
v_gene: TRBV6-5
abundance: .
d_gene: .
j_gene: TRBJ2-7

CDR3aa: CASSTDRGDETQYF
CDR3nt: TGCGCCAGCAGCACGGACAGGGGAGACGAGACCCAGTACTTC
v_gene: TRBV5-1
abundance: .
d_gene: TRBD1
j_gene: TRBJ2-5

CDR3aa: CASGLRKETQYF
CDR3nt: TGTGCCAGTGGACTCAGAAAAGAGACCCAGTACTTC
v_gene: TRBV6-4
abundance: .
d_gene: .
j_gene: TRBJ2-5

CDR3aa: CASSLPSGANVLTF
CDR3nt: TGTGCCAGCAGCCTCCCCTCTGGGGCCAACGTCCTGACTTTC
v_gene: TRBV11-2
abundance: few
d_gene: .
j_gene: TRBJ2-6

CDR3aa: CASSKGTGGRNEQFF
CDR3nt: TGTGCCAGTAGTAAGGGGACAGGGGGTAGGAATGAGCAGTTCTTC
v_gene: TRBV19
abundance: .
d_gene: TRBD1
j_gene: TRBJ2-1

CDR3aa: CASSVGQYSGNTIYF
CDR3nt: TGTGCCAGCAGCGTTGGACAGTACTCTGGAAACACCATATATTTT
v_gene: TRBV11-2
abundance: .
d_gene: .
j_gene: TRBJ1-3

CDR3aa: CASSISGRAAGTGELFF
CDR3nt: TGTGCCAGTAGTATAAGTGGGAGGGCGGCAGGAACCGGGGAGCTGTTTTTT
v_gene: TRBV19
abundance: .
d_gene: TRBD2
j_gene: TRBJ2-2

CDR3aa: CASSIGPTGELFF
CDR3nt: TGTGCCAGTAGTATTGGGCCCACCGGGGAGCTGTTTTTT
v_gene: TRBV19
abundance: .
d_gene: .
j_gene: TRBJ2-2

CDR3aa: CASSLWGSLLGKETQYF
CDR3nt: TGTGCCAGCAGCTTGTGGGGATCATTACTAGGTAAAGAGACCCAGTACTTC
v_gene: TRBV5-6
abundance: .
d_gene: .
j_gene: TRBJ2-5

CDR3aa: CATSDPTGWVNEQFF
CDR3nt: TGTGCCACCAGTGACCCTACAGGGTGGGTCAATGAGCAGTTCTTC
v_gene: TRBV24-1
abundance: few
d_gene: .
j_gene: TRBJ2-1

CDR3aa: CASSQDEGAKDTQYF
CDR3nt: TGCGCCAGCAGCCAAGATGAGGGGGCAAAGGATACGCAGTATTTT
v_gene: TRBV4-3
abundance: .
d_gene: TRBD1
j_gene: TRBJ2-3

CDR3aa: CASRESAGTDEKLFF
CDR3nt: TGCGCCAGCAGGGAGAGCGCGGGGACCGATGAAAAACTGTTTTTT
v_gene: TRBV5-1
abundance: .
d_gene: .
j_gene: TRBJ1-4

CDR3aa: CASSSRQGINEKLFF
CDR3nt: TGTGCCAGCAGCTCCCGACAGGGGATAAATGAAAAACTGTTTTTT
v_gene: TRBV5-8
abundance: .
d_gene: TRBD1
j_gene: TRBJ1-4

CDR3aa: CSAGVGNQPQHF
CDR3nt: TGCAGCGCAGGGGTCGGCAATCAGCCCCAGCATTTT
v_gene: TRBV29-1
abundance: .
d_gene: .
j_gene: TRBJ1-5

CDR3aa: CASSPGDRPYEQYF
CDR3nt: TGCGCCAGCAGCCCAGGGGACCGCCCCTACGAGCAGTACTTC
v_gene: TRBV4-1
abundance: .
d_gene: .
j_gene: TRBJ2-7

CDR3aa: CASSLRGQGIRKQYF
CDR3nt: TGTGCCAGCAGCTTAAGGGGACAGGGAATAAGAAAGCAGTACTTC
v_gene: TRBV7-8
abundance: .
d_gene: TRBD1
j_gene: TRBJ2-7

CDR3aa: CASRGGPRTVAGELFF
CDR3nt: TGTGCCAGCAGGGGCGGGCCGCGGACCGTTGCCGGGGAGCTGTTTTTT
v_gene: TRBV28
abundance: .
d_gene: .
j_gene: TRBJ2-2

CDR3aa: CASSQASGIPYNEQFF
CDR3nt: TGTGCCAGCAGCCAAGCGAGCGGGATCCCCTACAATGAGCAGTTCTTC
v_gene: TRBV3-1/TRBV3-2
abundance: .
d_gene: TRBD2
j_gene: TRBJ2-1

CDR3aa: CASSERTGRGETQYF
CDR3nt: TGTGCCAGCAGTGAGCGGACAGGGAGGGGAGAGACCCAGTACTTC
v_gene: TRBV6-1
abundance: .
d_gene: .
j_gene: TRBJ2-5

CDR3aa: CASSLGWDRDRGEKLFF
CDR3nt: TGTGCCAGCAGCTTAGGTTGGGACCGGGACAGGGGTGAAAAACTGTTTTTT
v_gene: TRBV7-9
abundance: .
d_gene: TRBD1
j_gene: TRBJ1-4

CDR3aa: CASSLLGLAGGDTQYF
CDR3nt: TGTGCCAGCAGTTTATTGGGACTAGCGGGCGGAGATACGCAGTATTTT
v_gene: TRBV28
abundance: .
d_gene: TRBD2
j_gene: TRBJ2-3

CDR3aa: CATSDPTSAQETQYF
CDR3nt: TGTGCCACCAGTGATCCTACTAGCGCCCAAGAGACCCAGTACTTC
v_gene: TRBV24-1
abundance: once
d_gene: TRBD2
j_gene: TRBJ2-5

CDR3aa: CAISEGDNSYEQYF
CDR3nt: TGTGCCATCAGTGAGGGGGACAATTCCTACGAGCAGTACTTC
v_gene: TRBV10-3
abundance: few
d_gene: .
j_gene: TRBJ2-7